Here is one TCR beta chain with its context. V lost 5 bases and J 5 bases, leaving 22 bases between the germline ends. CDR3 length: 16 residues. Germline-derived CDR1 and CDR2 are MNHEY and SMNVEV (reference sequence). The data originate from a study of blood T cell repertoires in COVID-19. Study-wide background: Some COVID-19 samples were acute and others convalescent; all came from the United States, Italy and Spain.

In the original analysis: Using reference gene primer amplification, nucleated cell counts were estimated. Repertoires were generated with immunoSEQ multiplex PCR, while TCRdb's copy carries only in-frame clones and drops some. Clonal size and the V and J genes are those of that table, whereas D and trimming came from the DNA. Among about 290,000 clones listed, roughly 89% were seen once. The sequenced sample consisted of peripheral blood. This receptor was identified in a woman in her thirties with COVID-19, enrolled during active disease. This rearrangement joins TRBV27 to TRBJ2-7; D is uncertain. CDR3 nucleotide sequence: TGTGCCAGCAGTCGATTCCCCCCCCGGGTTGGCGACGAGCAGTACTTC. Amino acid sequence: CASSRFPPRVGDEQYF.